Listed below are T cell receptor beta chains from one sample, sequenced in a study of T cells in Graves' hyperthyroidism and ophthalmopathy. TCRdb reprocessed the multiplex PCR reads with MiXCR, giving one entry per CDR3 protein. The table has about half a million distinct CDR3 sequences, 20% to 25% seen once. The sample consisted of blood. All receptors derive from a woman in her seventies with Graves' ophthalmopathy. The CDR3 runs from the conserved cysteine through the conserved F or W.

CSALFTGKREGMDTQYF	TRBJ2-3	17	TRBV20-1
CASRAGHQNSPLHF	TRBJ1-6	14	TRBV9
CSVLRTTYNEQFF	TRBJ2-1	13	TRBV29-1
CSAGKQGNEQFF	TRBJ2-1	12	TRBV20-1
CSARDVLGRTGYGYTF	TRBJ1-2	16	TRBV20-1
CASSYSRDSNIQYF	TRBJ2-4	14	TRBV6-2/TRBV6-3
CASSLAGRTGISGNTIYF	TRBJ1-3	18	TRBV5-1
CASTSRGTATDTQYF	TRBJ2-3	15	TRBV5-1
CAYRRLPGQAFF	TRBJ1-1	12	TRBV24-1
CSVASGDTQYF	TRBJ2-3	11	TRBV29-1
CASIAGGEKLFF	TRBJ1-4	12	TRBV28
CSVGVTGGGETQYF	TRBJ2-5	14	TRBV29-1
CASSQLVGPSRNEQFF	TRBJ2-1	16	TRBV7-9
CASASGSVSDTQYF	TRBJ2-3	14	TRBV2
CASSMTSGRVYEQYF	TRBJ2-7	15	TRBV27
CASSLGGPLNTEAFF	TRBJ1-1	15	TRBV7-2
CASSLGGAGPTEAFF	TRBJ1-1	15	TRBV7-3
CASSPTSGSPYEQYF	TRBJ2-7	15	TRBV6-1
CASTHRVSNQPQHF	TRBJ1-5	14	TRBV12-3/TRBV12-4
CASSQRSGDDGYTF	TRBJ1-2	14	TRBV3-1
CASREVSDTQYF	TRBJ2-3	12	TRBV28
CSASPGLLYEQYF	TRBJ2-7	13	TRBV20-1
CAWSRLAGGTDTQYF	TRBJ2-3	15	TRBV30
CASSLVSLAGGVSYEQYF	TRBJ2-7	18	TRBV7-2
CASSHRVTNEKLFF	TRBJ1-4	14	TRBV11-2
CASSAKGTGGNTEAFF	TRBJ1-1	16	TRBV6-1
CASRTGVTQYF	TRBJ2-3	11	TRBV27
CSAMSPTGPTDTQYF	TRBJ2-3	15	TRBV20-1
CSASLGLGNQPQHF	TRBJ1-5	14	TRBV20-1
CSVEVNGETQYF	TRBJ2-5	12	TRBV29-1
CASSEDWKGWDYGYTF	TRBJ1-2	16	TRBV2
CSALRASGMSTDTQYF	TRBJ2-3	16	TRBV20-1
CSAHPPDTSNTEAFF	TRBJ1-1	15	TRBV29-1
CASRRTADNQPQHF	TRBJ1-5	14	TRBV6-1
CASIPRGQGNNQPQHF	TRBJ1-5	16	TRBV19
CASSELGQGTEAFF	TRBJ1-1	14	TRBV25-1